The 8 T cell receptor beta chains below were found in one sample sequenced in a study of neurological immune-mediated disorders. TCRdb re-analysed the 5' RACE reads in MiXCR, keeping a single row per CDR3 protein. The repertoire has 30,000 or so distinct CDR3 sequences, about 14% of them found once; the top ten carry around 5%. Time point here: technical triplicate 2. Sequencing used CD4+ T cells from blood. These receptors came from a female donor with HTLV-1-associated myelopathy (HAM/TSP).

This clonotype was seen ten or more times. CDR3 nucleotide sequence: TGTGCCAGCAGAGAGCAGGGACTAGGCGAAGCTTTCTTT. It is translated as CASREQGLGEAFF. The gene calls are TRBV2 and TRBJ1-1; possible D gene TRBD1, 5 bases. This CDR3 contains 13 residues. Trimming left V 6 bases short and J 8 bases short, with 16 bases between. Germline CDR1 reads SNHLY; CDR2 reads FYNNEI.

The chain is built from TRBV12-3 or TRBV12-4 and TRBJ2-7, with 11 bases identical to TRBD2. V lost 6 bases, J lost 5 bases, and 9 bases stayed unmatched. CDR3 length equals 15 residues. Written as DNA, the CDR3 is TGTGCCAGCAGATTGACTGGACTAGCGGGCGACGAGCAGTACTTC. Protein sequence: CASRLTGLAGDEQYF.

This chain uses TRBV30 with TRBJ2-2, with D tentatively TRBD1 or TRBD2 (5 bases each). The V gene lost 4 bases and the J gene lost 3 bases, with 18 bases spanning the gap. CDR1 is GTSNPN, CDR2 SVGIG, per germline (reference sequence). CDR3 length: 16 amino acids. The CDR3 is CAWTGPDGHYTGELFF. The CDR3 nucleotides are TGTGCCTGGACGGGGCCGGATGGGCATTACACCGGGGAGCTGTTTTTT.

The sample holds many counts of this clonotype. Here the CDR3 reads CATSDRLAGGPYNEQFF. In nucleotides, the CDR3 is TGTGCCACCAGTGATCGACTAGCGGGAGGCCCCTACAATGAGCAGTTCTTC. This chain links TRBV24-1 with TRBJ2-1, with TRBD2 matching over 13 bases. The CDR3 spans 17 residues. Germline CDR1 and CDR2: KGHDR and SFDVKD. V was pared by 3 bases and J by 2 bases, with 3 bases of the junction left unmatched.

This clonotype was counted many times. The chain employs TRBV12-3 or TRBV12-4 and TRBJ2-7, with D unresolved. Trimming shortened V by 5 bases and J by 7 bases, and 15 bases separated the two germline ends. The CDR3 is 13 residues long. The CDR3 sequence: CASSPDLLREQYF. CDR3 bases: TGTGCCAGCAGTCCGGACCTCTTGAGGGAGCAGTACTTC.

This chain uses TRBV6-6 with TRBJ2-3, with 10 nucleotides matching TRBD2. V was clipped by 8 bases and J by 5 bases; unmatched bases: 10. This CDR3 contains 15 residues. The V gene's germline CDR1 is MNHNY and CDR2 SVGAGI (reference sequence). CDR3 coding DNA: TGTGCCAGCGTTGAAGCGGGAGGGCCGGGAGATACGCAGTATTTT. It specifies CASVEAGGPGDTQYF.

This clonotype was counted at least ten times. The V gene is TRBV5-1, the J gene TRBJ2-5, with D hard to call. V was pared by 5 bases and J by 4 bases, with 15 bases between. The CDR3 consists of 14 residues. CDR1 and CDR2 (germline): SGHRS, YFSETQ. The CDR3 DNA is TGCGCCAGCAGACTTACCCGATTAACAGAGACCCAGTACTTC. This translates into CASRLTRLTETQYF.

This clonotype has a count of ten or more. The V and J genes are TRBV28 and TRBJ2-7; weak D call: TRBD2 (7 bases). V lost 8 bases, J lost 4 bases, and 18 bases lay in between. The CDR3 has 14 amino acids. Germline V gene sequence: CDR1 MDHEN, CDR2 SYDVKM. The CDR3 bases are TGTGCCAGCTCCCCGCGGGGGCCTGGTTACGAGCAGTACTTC. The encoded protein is CASSPRGPGYEQYF.